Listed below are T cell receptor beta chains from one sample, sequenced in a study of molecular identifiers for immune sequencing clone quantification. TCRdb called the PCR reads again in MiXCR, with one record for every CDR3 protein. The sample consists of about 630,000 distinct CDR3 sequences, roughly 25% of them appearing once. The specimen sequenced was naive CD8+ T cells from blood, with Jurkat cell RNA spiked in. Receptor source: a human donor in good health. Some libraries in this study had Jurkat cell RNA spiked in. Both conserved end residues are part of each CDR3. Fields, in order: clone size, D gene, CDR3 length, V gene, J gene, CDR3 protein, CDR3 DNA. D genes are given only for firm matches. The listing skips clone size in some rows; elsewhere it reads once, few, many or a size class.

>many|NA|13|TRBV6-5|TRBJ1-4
CASSYSANEKLFF
TGTGCCAGCAGTTACTCCGCTAATGAAAAACTGTTTTTT
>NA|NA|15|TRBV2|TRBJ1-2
CASSGHGAANYGYTF
TGTGCCAGCAGCGGTCACGGCGCCGCTAACTATGGCTACACCTTC
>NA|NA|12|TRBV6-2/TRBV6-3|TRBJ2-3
CASSPGPYTQYF
TGTGCCAGCAGTCCCGGACCGTATACGCAGTATTTT
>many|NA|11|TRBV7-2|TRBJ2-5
CASTPGETQYF
TGTGCCAGCACCCCAGGGGAGACCCAGTACTTC
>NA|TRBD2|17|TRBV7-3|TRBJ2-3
CASSLWGAGGLTDTQYF
TGTGCCAGCAGCTTATGGGGTGCGGGAGGCCTTACAGATACGCAGTATTTT
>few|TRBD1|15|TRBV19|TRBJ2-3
CASWPGQRSTDTQYF
TGTGCCAGTTGGCCGGGACAGAGATCCACAGATACGCAGTATTTT
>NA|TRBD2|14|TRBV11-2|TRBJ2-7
CASSPTPSSGGPDF
TGTGCCAGCAGCCCCACTCCCTCTAGCGGGGGGCCCGACTTC
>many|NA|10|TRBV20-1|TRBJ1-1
CSARVAEAFF
TGCAGTGCTAGAGTCGCTGAAGCTTTCTTT
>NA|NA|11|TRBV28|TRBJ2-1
CASSLGGGQLF
TGTGCCAGCAGTTTAGGCGGCGGGCAGCTCTTC
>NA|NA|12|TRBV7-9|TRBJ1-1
CATRLENTEAFF
TGTGCCACGAGGCTAGAGAACACTGAAGCTTTCTTT
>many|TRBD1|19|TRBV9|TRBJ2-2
CASSLNHFTGTGDTGELFF
TGTGCCAGCAGCCTAAACCACTTTACCGGGACAGGGGACACCGGGGAGCTGTTTTTT
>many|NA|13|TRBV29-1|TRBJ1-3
CSARTDSGNTIYF
TGCAGCGCACGGACGGACTCTGGAAACACCATATATTTT
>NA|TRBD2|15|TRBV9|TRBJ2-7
CASSVEAAGEREQYF
TGTGCCAGCAGCGTAGAAGCAGCGGGAGAAAGGGAGCAGTACTTC
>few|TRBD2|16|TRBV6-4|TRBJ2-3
CASSDIAGAGGDTQYF
TGTGCCAGCAGTGACATAGCGGGAGCTGGTGGAGATACGCAGTATTTT
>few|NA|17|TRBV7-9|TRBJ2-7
CASSPKALGVRVTEQYF
TGTGCCAGCAGCCCTAAAGCTCTGGGGGTCAGGGTAACGGAGCAGTACTTC
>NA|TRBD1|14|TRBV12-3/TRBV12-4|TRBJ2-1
CASSFTTGWNEQFF
TGTGCCAGCAGTTTTACGACAGGGTGGAATGAGCAGTTCTTC
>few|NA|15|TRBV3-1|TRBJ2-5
CASSARLASQETQYF
TGTGCCAGCAGCGCGAGACTGGCATCCCAAGAGACCCAGTACTTC
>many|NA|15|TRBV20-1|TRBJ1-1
CSARVRWGSHTEAFF
TGCAGTGCTAGAGTGCGGTGGGGGAGTCACACTGAAGCTTTCTTT
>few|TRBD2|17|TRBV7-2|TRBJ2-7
CASSLEVAGRARNEQYF
TGTGCCAGCAGCTTAGAAGTCGCCGGGAGGGCCCGGAACGAGCAGTACTTC
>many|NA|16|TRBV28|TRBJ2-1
CASTDRQGNLYNEQFF
TGTGCCAGCACCGACCGGCAGGGCAACCTCTACAATGAGCAGTTCTTC
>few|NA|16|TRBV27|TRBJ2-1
CASSLYPLGAGNEQFF
TGTGCCAGCAGTCTCTACCCCTTGGGGGCAGGGAATGAGCAGTTCTTC
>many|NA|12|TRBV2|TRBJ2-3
CASIRPTDTQYF
TGTGCCAGCATTAGGCCCACAGATACGCAGTATTTT
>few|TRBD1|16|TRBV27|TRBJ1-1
CASRYRQGDWNTEAFF
TGTGCCAGCCGGTACAGACAGGGGGATTGGAACACTGAAGCTTTCTTT
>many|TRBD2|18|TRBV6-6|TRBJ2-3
CASSFVSGGRASADTQYF
TGTGCCAGCAGTTTCGTATCGGGCGGGAGGGCCAGCGCAGATACGCAGTATTTT
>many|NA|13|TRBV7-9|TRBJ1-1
CASSSPLNTEAFF
TGTGCCAGCAGCTCGCCCTTGAACACTGAAGCTTTCTTT
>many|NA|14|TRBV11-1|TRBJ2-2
CAVGGSTNTGELFF
TGTGCCGTCGGTGGGTCGACGAACACCGGGGAGCTGTTTTTT
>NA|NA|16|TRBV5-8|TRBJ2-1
CASSFQGRGNLDEQFF
TGTGCCAGCAGCTTCCAGGGCAGGGGCAATTTGGATGAGCAGTTCTTC
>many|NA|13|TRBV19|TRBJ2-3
CASSMSGRSPQYF
TGTGCCAGTAGTATGTCCGGGCGGAGTCCGCAGTATTTT
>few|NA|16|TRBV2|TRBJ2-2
CASGGSLGGNTGELFF
TGTGCCAGCGGTGGGAGTCTAGGGGGGAACACCGGGGAGCTGTTTTTT
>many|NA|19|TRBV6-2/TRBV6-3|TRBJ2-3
CASSRTSPLGLTSTDTQYF
TGTGCCAGCAGTCGTACCTCCCCCCTAGGGCTCACGTCCACAGATACGCAGTATTTT
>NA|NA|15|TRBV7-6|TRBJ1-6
CASSQEPGYNSPLHF
TGTGCCAGCAGCCAAGAGCCAGGATATAATTCACCCCTCCACTTT
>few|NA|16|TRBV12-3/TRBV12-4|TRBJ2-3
CASSSSSNPPTDTQYF
TGTGCCAGCAGTTCCTCTAGCAATCCCCCCACAGATACGCAGTATTTT
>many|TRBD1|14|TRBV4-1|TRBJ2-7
CASSQGTGEYEQYF
TGCGCCAGCAGCCAGGGGACAGGGGAGTACGAGCAGTACTTC
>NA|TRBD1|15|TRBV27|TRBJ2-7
CASSLVTGGIYEQYF
TGTGCCAGCAGTTTAGTTACAGGGGGCATCTACGAGCAGTACTTC
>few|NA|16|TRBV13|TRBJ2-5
CASSLGAGGLSETQYF
TGTGCCAGCAGCTTAGGGGCAGGGGGACTTTCTGAGACCCAGTACTTC
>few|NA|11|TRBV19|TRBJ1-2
CASSMGPTYTF
TGTGCCAGTAGTATGGGACCTACCTACACCTTC
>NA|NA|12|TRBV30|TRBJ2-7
CAWGAGGYEQYF
TGTGCCTGGGGGGCGGGCGGCTACGAGCAGTACTTC
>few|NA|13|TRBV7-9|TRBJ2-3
CASSRRDKDTQYF
TGTGCCAGCAGCCGACGGGACAAAGATACGCAGTATTTT
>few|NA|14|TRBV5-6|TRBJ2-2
CASSLRGSAGELFF
TGTGCCAGCAGCTTGAGGGGATCGGCCGGGGAGCTGTTTTTT
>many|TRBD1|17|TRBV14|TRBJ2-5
CASSRLTGTGLQETQYF
TGTGCCAGCAGCCGGTTGACTGGGACAGGCCTTCAAGAGACCCAGTACTTC
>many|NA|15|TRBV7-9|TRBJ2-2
CASSLLEKNTGELFF
TGTGCCAGCAGCTTATTGGAGAAGAACACCGGGGAGCTGTTTTTT
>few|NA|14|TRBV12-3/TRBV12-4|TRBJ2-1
CASSSRAVYNEQFF
TGTGCCAGCAGTTCCCGGGCCGTCTACAATGAGCAGTTCTTC
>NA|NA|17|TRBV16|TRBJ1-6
CASSQGEGVRYNSPLHF
TGTGCCAGCAGCCAAGGGGAGGGTGTCCGCTATAATTCACCCCTCCACTTT
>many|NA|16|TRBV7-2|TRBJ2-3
CASSLDRGSSTDTQYF
TGTGCCAGCAGCCTAGATAGGGGGAGCAGCACAGATACGCAGTATTTT
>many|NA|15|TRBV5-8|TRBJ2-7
CASSLDSQLSYEQYF
TGTGCCAGCAGCTTGGATTCGCAGCTCTCCTACGAGCAGTACTTC
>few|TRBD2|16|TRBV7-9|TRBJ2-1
CASSLNLAEHRNEQFF
TGTGCCAGCAGCTTGAACCTAGCGGAGCATCGCAATGAGCAGTTCTTC
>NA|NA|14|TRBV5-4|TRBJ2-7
CASSLARGTNEQYF
TGTGCCAGCAGCTTGGCCAGGGGGACTAACGAGCAGTACTTC
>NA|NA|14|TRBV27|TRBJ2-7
CASSLFGGNYEQYF
TGTGCCAGCAGTTTATTTGGGGGAAACTACGAGCAGTACTTC
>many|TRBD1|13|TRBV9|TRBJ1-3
CASTQGVGNTIYF
TGTGCCAGCACACAGGGGGTCGGAAACACCATATATTTT
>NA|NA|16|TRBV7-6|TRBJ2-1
CASSFAGVPLYNEQFF
TGTGCCAGCAGCTTTGCCGGGGTTCCTCTTTACAATGAGCAGTTCTTC
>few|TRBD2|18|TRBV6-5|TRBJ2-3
CASSFHRESGRDLDTQYF
TGTGCCAGCAGTTTCCATAGGGAGAGCGGGAGGGATCTAGATACGCAGTATTTT
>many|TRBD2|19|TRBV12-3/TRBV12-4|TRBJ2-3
CASSAGPLTSGGNTDTQYF
TGTGCCAGCAGTGCGGGCCCCTTGACTAGCGGGGGAAACACAGATACGCAGTATTTT
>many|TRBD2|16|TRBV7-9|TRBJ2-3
CASSSQRETSTDTQYF
TGTGCCAGCAGCTCTCAGCGGGAGACTAGCACAGATACGCAGTATTTT